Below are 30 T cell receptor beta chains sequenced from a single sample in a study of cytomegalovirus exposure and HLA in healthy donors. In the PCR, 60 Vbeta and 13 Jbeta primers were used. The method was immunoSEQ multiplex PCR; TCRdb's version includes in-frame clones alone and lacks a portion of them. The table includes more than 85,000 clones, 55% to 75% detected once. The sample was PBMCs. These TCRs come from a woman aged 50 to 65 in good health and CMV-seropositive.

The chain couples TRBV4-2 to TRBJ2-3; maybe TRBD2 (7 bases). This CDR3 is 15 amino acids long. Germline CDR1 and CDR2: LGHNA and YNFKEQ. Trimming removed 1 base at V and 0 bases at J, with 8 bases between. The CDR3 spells CASSQAGGSTDTQYF. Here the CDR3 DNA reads TGTGCCAGCAGCCAAGCGGGGGGCAGCACAGATACGCAGTATTTT.

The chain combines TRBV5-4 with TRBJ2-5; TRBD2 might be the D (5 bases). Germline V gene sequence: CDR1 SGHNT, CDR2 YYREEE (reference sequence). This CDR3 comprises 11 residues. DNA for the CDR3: TGTGCTTGGGGAGAAGATGAGACCCAGTACTTC. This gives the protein CAWGEDETQYF. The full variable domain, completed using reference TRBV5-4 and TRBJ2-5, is ETGVTQSPTHLIKTRGQQVTLRCSSQSGHNTVSWYQQALGQGPQFIFQYYREEENGRGNFPPRFSGLQFPNYSSELNVNALELDDSALYLCAWGEDETQYFGPGTRLLVL.

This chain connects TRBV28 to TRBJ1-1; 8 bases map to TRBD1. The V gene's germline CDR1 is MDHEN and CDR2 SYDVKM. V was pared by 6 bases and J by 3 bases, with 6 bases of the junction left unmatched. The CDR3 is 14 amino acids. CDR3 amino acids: CASRTGDTDTEAFF. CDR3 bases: TGTGCCAGCAGGACAGGGGACACCGACACTGAAGCTTTCTTT.

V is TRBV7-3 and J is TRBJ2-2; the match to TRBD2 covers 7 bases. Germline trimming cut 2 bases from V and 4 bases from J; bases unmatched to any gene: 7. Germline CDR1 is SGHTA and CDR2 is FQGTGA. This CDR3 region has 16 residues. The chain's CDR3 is CASSLSSLAVTGELFF. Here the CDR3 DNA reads TGTGCCAGCAGCTTATCGTCCCTAGCGGTCACCGGGGAGCTGTTTTTT.

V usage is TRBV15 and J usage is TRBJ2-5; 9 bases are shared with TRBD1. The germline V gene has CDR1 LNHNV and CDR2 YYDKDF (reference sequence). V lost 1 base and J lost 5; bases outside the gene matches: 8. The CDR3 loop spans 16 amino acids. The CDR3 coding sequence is TGTGCCACCAGCAGAGTCCCACGGGACAGGGCGGAGACCCAGTACTTC. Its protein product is CATSRVPRDRAETQYF.

This CDR3 reads CASSGTSGTPRELFF. CDR3 nucleotides: TGCGCCAGCAGCGGAACTAGCGGCACTCCCAGGGAGCTGTTTTTT. The V call is TRBV5-1, the J call TRBJ2-2; 8 nucleotides match TRBD2. CDR3 length: 15 residues. Trimming cost V 4 bases and J 9 bases; bases outside gene matches: 11. The germline V gene has CDR1 SGHRS and CDR2 YFSETQ.

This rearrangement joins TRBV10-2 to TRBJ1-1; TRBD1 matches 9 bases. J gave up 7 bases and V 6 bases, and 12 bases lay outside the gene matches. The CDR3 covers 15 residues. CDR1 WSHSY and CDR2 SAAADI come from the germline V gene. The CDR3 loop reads CASSEGGTGTIEAFF. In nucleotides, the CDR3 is TGCGCCAGCAGCGAGGGCGGGACAGGGACTATTGAAGCTTTCTTT.

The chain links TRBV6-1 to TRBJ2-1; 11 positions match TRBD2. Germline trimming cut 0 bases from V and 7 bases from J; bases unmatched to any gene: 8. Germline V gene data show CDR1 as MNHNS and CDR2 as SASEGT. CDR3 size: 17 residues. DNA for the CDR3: TGTGCCAGCAGTGAAGCGCTCGGGCTAGCGGGAGGTAATGAGCAGTTCTTC. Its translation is CASSEALGLAGGNEQFF.

The CDR3 bases are TGCGCCAGCAGCCAAGACGCCGGACTAGCGGGAGGAGGACGCCTTTACAATGAGCAGTTCTTC. The encoded protein is CASSQDAGLAGGGRLYNEQFF. The gene calls are TRBV4-1 and TRBJ2-1; 14 bases line up with TRBD2. The CDR3 is 21 amino acids. The germline V gene has CDR1 MGHRA and CDR2 YSYEKL. V dropped 0 bases and J dropped 4; count of bases not matched to a gene: 14.

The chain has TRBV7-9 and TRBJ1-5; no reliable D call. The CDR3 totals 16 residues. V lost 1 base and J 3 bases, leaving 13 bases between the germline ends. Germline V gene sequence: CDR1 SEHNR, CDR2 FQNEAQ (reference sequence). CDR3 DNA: TGTGCCAGCAGCTTAGGGAGGTCCCCTTACAATCAGCCCCAGCATTTT. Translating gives CASSLGRSPYNQPQHF. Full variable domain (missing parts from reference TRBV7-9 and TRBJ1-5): DTGVSQNPRHKITKRGQNVTFRCDPISEHNRLYWYRQTLGQGPEFLTYFQNEAQLEKSRLLSDRFSAERPKGSFSTLEIQRTEQGDSAMYLCASSLGRSPYNQPQHFGDGTRLSIL.

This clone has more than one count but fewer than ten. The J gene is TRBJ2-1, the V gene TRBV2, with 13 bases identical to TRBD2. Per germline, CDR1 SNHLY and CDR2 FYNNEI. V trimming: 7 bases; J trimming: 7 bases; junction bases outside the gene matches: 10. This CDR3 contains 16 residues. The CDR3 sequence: CASNVGLAGVSNEQFF. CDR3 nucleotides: TGTGCCAGCAATGTTGGACTAGCGGGAGTATCTAATGAGCAGTTCTTC.

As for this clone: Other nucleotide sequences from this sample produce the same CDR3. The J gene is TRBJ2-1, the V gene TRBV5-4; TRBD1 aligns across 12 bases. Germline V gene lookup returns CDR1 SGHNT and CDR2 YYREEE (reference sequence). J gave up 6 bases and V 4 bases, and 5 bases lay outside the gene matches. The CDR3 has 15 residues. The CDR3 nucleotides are TGTGCCAGCAGCCCGGGGGACAGGGGGCGCAATGAGCAGTTCTTC. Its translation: CASSPGDRGRNEQFF.

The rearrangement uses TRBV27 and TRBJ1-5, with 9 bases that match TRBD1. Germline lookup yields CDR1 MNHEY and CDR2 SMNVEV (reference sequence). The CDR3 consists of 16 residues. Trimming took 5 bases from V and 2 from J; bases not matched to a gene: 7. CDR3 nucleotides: TGTGCCAGCAGTCCATTCTGGACAGGGGGCAATCAGCCCCAGCATTTT. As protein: CASSPFWTGGNQPQHF.

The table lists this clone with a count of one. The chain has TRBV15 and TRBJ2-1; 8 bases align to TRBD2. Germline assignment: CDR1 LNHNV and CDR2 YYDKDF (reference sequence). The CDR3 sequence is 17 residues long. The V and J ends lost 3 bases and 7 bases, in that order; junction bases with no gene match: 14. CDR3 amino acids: CATSSSQRAAGVNEQFF. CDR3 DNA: TGTGCCACCAGCAGCTCTCAACGGGCAGCGGGAGTTAATGAGCAGTTCTTC.

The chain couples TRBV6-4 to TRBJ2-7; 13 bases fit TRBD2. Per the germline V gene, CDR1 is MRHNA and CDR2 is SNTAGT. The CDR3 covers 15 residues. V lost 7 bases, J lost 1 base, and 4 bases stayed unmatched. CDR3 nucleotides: TGTGCCAGCATTAGGACTAGCGGGAGATCCTACGAGCAGTACTTC. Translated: CASIRTSGRSYEQYF.

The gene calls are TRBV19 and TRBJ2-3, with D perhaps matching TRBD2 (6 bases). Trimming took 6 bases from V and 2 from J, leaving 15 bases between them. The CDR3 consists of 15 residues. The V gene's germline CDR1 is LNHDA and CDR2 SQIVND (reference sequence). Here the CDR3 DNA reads TGTGCCAGTAGGGACCGGGAGCAGGCCACAGATACGCAGTATTTT. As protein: CASRDREQATDTQYF.

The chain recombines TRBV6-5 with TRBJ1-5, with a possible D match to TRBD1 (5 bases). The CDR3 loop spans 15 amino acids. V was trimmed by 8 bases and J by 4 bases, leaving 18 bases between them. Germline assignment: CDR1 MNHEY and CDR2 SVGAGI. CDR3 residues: CASAPFQGLNQPQHF. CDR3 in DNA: TGTGCCAGCGCTCCATTTCAGGGCTTAAATCAGCCCCAGCATTTT.

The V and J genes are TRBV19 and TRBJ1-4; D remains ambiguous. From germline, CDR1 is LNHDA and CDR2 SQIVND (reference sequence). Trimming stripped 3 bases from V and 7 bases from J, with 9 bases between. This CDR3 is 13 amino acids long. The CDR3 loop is CASSMPQLEKLFF. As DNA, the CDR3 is TGTGCCAGTAGTATGCCCCAACTTGAAAAACTGTTTTTT.

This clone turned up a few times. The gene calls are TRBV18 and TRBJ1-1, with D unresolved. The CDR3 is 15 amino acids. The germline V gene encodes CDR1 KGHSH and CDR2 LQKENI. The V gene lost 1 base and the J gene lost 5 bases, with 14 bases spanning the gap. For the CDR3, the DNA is TGTGCCAGCTCACCACTAGACACCCCTGGGACTGAAGCTTTCTTT. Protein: CASSPLDTPGTEAFF.

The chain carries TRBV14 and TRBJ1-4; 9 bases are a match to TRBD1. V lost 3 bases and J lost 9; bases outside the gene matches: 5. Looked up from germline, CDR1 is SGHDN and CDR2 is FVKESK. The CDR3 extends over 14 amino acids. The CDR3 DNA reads TGTGCCAGCAGCCATTTCGGACAGGGGAAAAAACTGTTTTTT. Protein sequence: CASSHFGQGKKLFF.

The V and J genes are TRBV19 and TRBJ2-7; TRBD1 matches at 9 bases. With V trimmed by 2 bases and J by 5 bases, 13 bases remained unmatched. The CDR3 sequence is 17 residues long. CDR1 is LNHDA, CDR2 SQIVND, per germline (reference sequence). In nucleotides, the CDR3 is TGTGCCAGTAGTATACGTACGGGACAGGGATCATTGGACGAGCAGTACTTC. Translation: CASSIRTGQGSLDEQYF.

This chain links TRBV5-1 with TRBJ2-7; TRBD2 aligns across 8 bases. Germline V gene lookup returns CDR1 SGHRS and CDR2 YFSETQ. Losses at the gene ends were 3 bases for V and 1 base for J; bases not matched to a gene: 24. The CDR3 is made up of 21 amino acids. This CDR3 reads CASSYGTPSGRGVGWSYEQYF. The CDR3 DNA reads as TGCGCCAGCAGCTACGGGACACCAAGCGGGAGAGGGGTCGGTTGGTCCTACGAGCAGTACTTC.

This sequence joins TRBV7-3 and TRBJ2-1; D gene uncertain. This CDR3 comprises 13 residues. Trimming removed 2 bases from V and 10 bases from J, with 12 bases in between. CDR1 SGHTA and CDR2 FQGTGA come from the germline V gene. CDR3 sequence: CASSLSSDPEQFF. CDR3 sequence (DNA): TGTGCCAGCAGCTTATCCAGCGACCCAGAGCAGTTCTTC.

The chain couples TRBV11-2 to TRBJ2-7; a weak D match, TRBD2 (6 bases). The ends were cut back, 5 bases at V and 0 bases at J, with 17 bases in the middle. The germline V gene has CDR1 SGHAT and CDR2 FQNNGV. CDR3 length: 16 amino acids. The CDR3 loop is CASSPRGGHYSYEQYF. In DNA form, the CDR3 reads TGTGCCAGCAGCCCCCGGGGAGGTCACTACTCCTACGAGCAGTACTTC.

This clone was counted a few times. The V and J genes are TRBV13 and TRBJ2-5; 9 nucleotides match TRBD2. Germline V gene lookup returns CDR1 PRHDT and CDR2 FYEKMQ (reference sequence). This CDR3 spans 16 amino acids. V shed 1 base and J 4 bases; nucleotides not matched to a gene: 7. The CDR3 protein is CASSLVAGGPGETQYF. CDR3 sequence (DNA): TGTGCCAGCAGCTTAGTGGCGGGAGGGCCAGGAGAGACCCAGTACTTC.

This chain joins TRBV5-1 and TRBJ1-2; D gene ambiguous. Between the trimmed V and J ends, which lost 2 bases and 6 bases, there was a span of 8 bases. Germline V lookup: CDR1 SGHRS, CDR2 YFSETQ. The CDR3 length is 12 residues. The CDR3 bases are TGCGCCAGCAGCTTCGGGGAGCATGGCTACACCTTC. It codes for CASSFGEHGYTF. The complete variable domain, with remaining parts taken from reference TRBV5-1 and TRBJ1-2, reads KAGVTQTPRYLIKTRGQQVTLSCSPISGHRSVSWYQQTPGQGLQFLFEYFSETQRNKGNFPGRFSGRQFSNSRSEMNVSTLELGDSALYLCASSFGEHGYTFGSGTRLTVV.

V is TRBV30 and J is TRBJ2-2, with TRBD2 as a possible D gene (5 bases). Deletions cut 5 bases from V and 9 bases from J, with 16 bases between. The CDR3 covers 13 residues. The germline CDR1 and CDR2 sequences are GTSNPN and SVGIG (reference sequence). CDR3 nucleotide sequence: TGTGCCTGGCGACCTGGTGGCGGGTGGGAGCTGTTTTTT. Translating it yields CAWRPGGGWELFF.

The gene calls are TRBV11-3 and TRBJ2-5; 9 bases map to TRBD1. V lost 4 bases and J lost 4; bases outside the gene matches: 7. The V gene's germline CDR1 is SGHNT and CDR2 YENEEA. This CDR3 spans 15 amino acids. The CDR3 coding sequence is TGTGCCAGCAGCTCGCCGGGACAGGGCCTAGAGACCCAGTACTTC. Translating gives CASSSPGQGLETQYF.

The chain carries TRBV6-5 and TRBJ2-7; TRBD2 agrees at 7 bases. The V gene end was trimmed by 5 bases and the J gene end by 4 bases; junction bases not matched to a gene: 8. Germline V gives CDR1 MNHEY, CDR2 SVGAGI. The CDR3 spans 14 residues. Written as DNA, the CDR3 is TGTGCCAGCAGTCCGAATCACGGGGGGTACGAGCAGTACTTC. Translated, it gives CASSPNHGGYEQYF.

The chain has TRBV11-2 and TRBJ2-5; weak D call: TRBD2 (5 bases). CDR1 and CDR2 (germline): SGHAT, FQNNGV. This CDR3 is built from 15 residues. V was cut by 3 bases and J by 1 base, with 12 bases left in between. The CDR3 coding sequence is TGTGCCAGCAGCTTGCGAGGGCTGACCCAAGAGACCCAGTACTTC. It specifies CASSLRGLTQETQYF. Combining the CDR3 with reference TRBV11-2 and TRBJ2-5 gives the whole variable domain EAGVAQSPRYKIIEKRQSVAFWCNPISGHATLYWYQQILGQGPKLLIQFQNNGVVDDSQLPKDRFSAERLKGVDSTLKIQPAKLEDSAVYLCASSLRGLTQETQYFGPGTRLLVL.